The next 25 T cell receptor beta chains were all read from a single sample in a study of cytomegalovirus exposure and HLA in healthy donors. A multiplex PCR was run with 60 Vbeta primers and 13 Jbeta primers. Some clones are missing from TCRdb's copy, which holds only in-frame ones; the method was immunoSEQ multiplex PCR. The sample shows 50,000 to 55,000 clones, roughly 70% of them seen only once. Material: PBMCs. The receptors were gathered from a woman in her forties or fifties in good health and CMV-seropositive.

V usage is TRBV5-1 and J usage is TRBJ2-7; TRBD2 matches 10 bases. This CDR3 comprises 16 residues. The V gene's germline CDR1 is SGHRS and CDR2 YFSETQ. Trimming removed 5 bases from V and 3 bases from J; junction bases left unmatched: 11. The CDR3 DNA follows: TGCGCCAGCAGGATCTTTCGGACTAGCGGATACTACGAGCAGTACTTC. It yields the protein CASRIFRTSGYYEQYF.

V and J are TRBV6-6 and TRBJ2-5; D not certain. CDR1 is MNHNY and CDR2 is SVGAGI in the germline V gene (reference sequence). V lost 6 bases, J lost 5 bases, and 7 bases lay in between. There are 11 residues in the CDR3. This CDR3 reads CASRGSETQYF. The CDR3 DNA sequence: TGTGCCAGCAGGGGCTCGGAGACCCAGTACTTC.

The rearrangement links TRBV14 to TRBJ2-3; 7 nucleotides align to TRBD2. The CDR3 has 15 residues. Germline V CDR1 and CDR2: SGHDN, FVKESK. Trimming at V came to 2 bases and at J to 0 bases, leaving 2 bases not matched to a gene. CDR3 nucleotide sequence: TGTGCCAGCAGCCAACGACTAGCAAGCACAGATACGCAGTATTTT. It specifies CASSQRLASTDTQYF.

The gene calls are TRBV19 and TRBJ1-1; D ambiguous. Deletions cut 3 bases from V and 1 base from J, with 9 bases between. Per the germline V gene, CDR1 is LNHDA and CDR2 is SQIVND (reference sequence). This CDR3 spans 14 amino acids. The CDR3 DNA reads TGTGCCAGTAGTATGCGGCAGAAGAACACTGAAGCTTTCTTT. Its protein is CASSMRQKNTEAFF.

The J gene is TRBJ2-7, the V gene TRBV6-4; D gene unclear. The CDR3 covers 13 residues. Trimming removed 5 bases from V and 3 bases from J, with 11 bases in between. Looked up from germline, CDR1 is MRHNA and CDR2 is SNTAGT. CDR3 coding DNA: TGTGCCAGCAGTCCTGGGCCCTACTACGAGCAGTACTTC. Its protein is CASSPGPYYEQYF.

This clone is labeled medium-sized. The CDR3 loop is CASSLDGTGPNEQFF. The DNA of the CDR3 is TGTGCCAGCAGCTTAGACGGGACAGGGCCCAATGAGCAGTTCTTC. V is TRBV7-9 and J is TRBJ2-1; 9 nucleotides align to TRBD1. Trimming at V came to 1 base and at J to 6 bases, leaving 4 bases not matched to a gene. The germline V gene has CDR1 SEHNR and CDR2 FQNEAQ (reference sequence). The CDR3 is 15 amino acids.

The V gene is TRBV7-2, the J gene TRBJ1-5, with D possibly being TRBD1 (5 bases). Germline V CDR1 and CDR2: SGHTA, FQGNSA. Trimming shortened V by 3 bases and J by 4 bases, and 10 bases separated the two germline ends. CDR3 length equals 14 residues. CDR3 DNA sequence: TGTGCCAGCAGCTTGTCCGGGGGGAATCAGCCCCAGCATTTT. Translated, it gives CASSLSGGNQPQHF. The full variable domain, rest sourced from reference TRBV7-2 and TRBJ1-5, is GAGVSQSPSNKVTEKGKDVELRCDPISGHTALYWYRQSLGQGLEFLIYFQGNSAPDKSGLPSDRFSAERTGGSVSTLTIQRTQQEDSAVYLCASSLSGGNQPQHFGDGTRLSIL.

This clone has only a few counts. This chain joins TRBV9 and TRBJ2-1, with 12 bases matching TRBD2. V lost 4 bases, J lost 7 bases, and 9 bases stayed unmatched. The germline CDR1 and CDR2 sequences are SGDLS and YYNGEE. The CDR3 is made up of 16 amino acids. The CDR3: CASSTRRLAGDNEQFF. CDR3 DNA: TGTGCCAGCAGCACCCGTAGACTAGCGGGAGATAATGAGCAGTTCTTC. The full variable domain, with the rest looked up from reference TRBV9 and TRBJ2-1, is DSGVTQTPKHLITATGQRVTLRCSPRSGDLSVYWYQQSLDQGLQFLIQYYNGEERAKGNILERFSAQQFPDLHSELNLSSLELGDSALYFCASSTRRLAGDNEQFFGPGTRLTVL.

This clone was seen a handful of times. This sequence joins TRBV6-5 and TRBJ2-7, with a tentative D call TRBD1 (6 bases). The length of the CDR3 is 16 residues. The V end lost 6 bases, the J end lost 2 bases, and 20 bases lay between the germline ends. Germline-derived CDR1 and CDR2 are MNHEY and SVGAGI. The CDR3 spells CASSYNLLGQPYEQYF. Written as DNA, the CDR3 is TGTGCCAGCAGCTACAACCTTCTGGGACAACCCTACGAGCAGTACTTC.

This chain joins TRBV6-5 and TRBJ2-1; TRBD1 agrees at 7 bases. The CDR3 spans 15 residues. From germline, CDR1 is MNHEY and CDR2 SVGAGI. V lost 10 bases and J lost 5; bases outside the gene matches: 14. The CDR3 coding sequence is TGTGCCACCTCATTCACAGGGGTTTCACACAATGAGCAGTTCTTC. This sequence encodes CATSFTGVSHNEQFF.

The chain joins TRBV21-1 to TRBJ1-1; TRBD1 was called by the table and not checked on the DNA. TRBV21-1 is a pseudogene segment. The CDR3 consists of 15 residues. CDR3 protein: CATYRVPRMNTEAFF. The CDR3 region has the DNA TGTGCCACGTACAGGGTACCCCGAATGAACACTGAAGCTTTCTTT.

The V gene is TRBV2, the J gene TRBJ2-7, with D hard to call. Per the germline V gene, CDR1 is SNHLY and CDR2 is FYNNEI. CDR3 length: 10 amino acids. V was cut by 8 bases and J by 4 bases, with 6 bases left in between. The CDR3 DNA sequence: TGTGCCAGCCTACTTTACGAGCAGTACTTC. Residues: CASLLYEQYF. Looking up the rest from reference TRBV2 and TRBJ2-7 gives the full variable domain: EPEVTQTPSHQVTQMGQEVILRCVPISNHLYFYWYRQILGQKVEFLVSFYNNEISEKSEIFDDQFSVERPDGSNFTLKIRSTKLEDSAMYFCASLLYEQYFGPGTRLTVT.

The chain links TRBV5-4 to TRBJ2-1; D might be TRBD1 (6 bases). CDR1 SGHNT and CDR2 YYREEE come from the germline V gene (reference sequence). V was trimmed by 1 base and J by 9 bases, leaving 11 bases between them. This CDR3 is built from 13 residues. CDR3 sequence: CASSLMGASEQFF. CDR3 DNA: TGTGCCAGCAGCTTGATGGGGGCCAGTGAGCAGTTCTTC.

This chain uses TRBV15 with TRBJ2-1, with TRBD2 matching over 9 bases. The germline gives CDR1 LNHNV, CDR2 YYDKDF (reference sequence). J gave up 6 bases and V 3 bases, and 6 bases lay outside the gene matches. The CDR3 has 15 amino acids. CDR3 amino acids: CATSSGTRGGNEQFF. The CDR3 bases are TGTGCCACCAGCAGCGGAACGCGGGGGGGCAATGAGCAGTTCTTC.

This clone was seen only once. The chain recombines TRBV6-1 with TRBJ1-3; possible D gene TRBD1, 5 bases. V dropped 3 bases and J dropped 0 bases, with 6 bases sitting between them. The germline gives CDR1 MNHNS, CDR2 SASEGT. This CDR3 is built from 14 residues. The CDR3 coding sequence is TGTGCCAGCAGTGAGGGGCTCTCTGGAAACACCATATATTTT. Encoded protein: CASSEGLSGNTIYF.

This sequence joins TRBV28 and TRBJ1-1, with D perhaps TRBD1 (5 bases). V was cut by 7 bases and J by 10 bases, with 22 bases left in between. Germline V gene sequence: CDR1 MDHEN, CDR2 SYDVKM. The CDR3 covers 14 residues. The CDR3 is CASKLLAGGWVAFF. CDR3 in DNA: TGTGCCAGCAAGTTATTGGCGGGGGGGTGGGTAGCTTTCTTT.

CDR3 amino acids: CASSLVGRSYGYTF. The CDR3, as DNA: TGTGCCAGCAGCTTAGTTGGGCGAAGCTATGGCTACACCTTC. The rearrangement uses TRBV7-8 and TRBJ1-2; no clear D. From germline, CDR1 is SGHVS and CDR2 FQNEAQ. Trimming took off 1 base at V and 4 bases at J, with 10 bases between the two ends. CDR3 length equals 14 residues.

J is TRBJ2-4 and V is TRBV5-5; D perhaps matches TRBD1 (6 bases). The CDR3 is 13 amino acids. CDR1 and CDR2 (germline): SGHKS, YYEKEE (reference sequence). The V end was cut by 0 bases, the J end by 12 bases, with 13 bases between. The CDR3 reads CASSLEPGVDQYF. For the CDR3, the DNA is TGTGCCAGCAGCTTGGAACCAGGGGTTGATCAGTACTTC.

The chain carries TRBV2 and TRBJ1-4, with D maybe TRBD1 (6 bases). The CDR3 runs to 15 residues. Germline V gene sequence: CDR1 SNHLY, CDR2 FYNNEI. The V end was cut by 6 bases, the J end by 5 bases, with 16 bases between. The chain's CDR3 is CASRDSGLRNEKLFF. For the CDR3, the DNA is TGTGCCAGCAGGGACAGTGGATTGAGGAATGAAAAACTGTTTTTT.

CDR3 coding DNA: TGTGCCAGCAGCTTATATTCGGAGAGAATGGATAATAATGAAAAACTGTTTTTT. Its protein is CASSLYSERMDNNEKLFF. J is TRBJ1-4 and V is TRBV7-8, with unresolved D. Per the germline V gene, CDR1 is SGHVS and CDR2 is FQNEAQ. Trimming took 2 bases from V and 4 from J, leaving 20 bases between them. CDR3 length: 18 residues.

The chain uses TRBV30 and TRBJ2-7; maybe TRBD2 (6 bases). The CDR3 consists of 13 residues. V was trimmed by 3 bases and J by 3 bases, leaving 12 bases between them. Per the germline V gene, CDR1 is GTSNPN and CDR2 is SVGIG (reference sequence). The CDR3: CAWSLQEGYEQYF. The CDR3 DNA is TGTGCCTGGAGCCTTCAGGAGGGCTACGAGCAGTACTTC.

The V call is TRBV28, the J call TRBJ1-2; D not resolved. The V end was cut by 8 bases, the J end by 0 bases, with 10 bases between. CDR1 and CDR2 (germline): MDHEN, SYDVKM. CDR3 size: 13 residues. The CDR3 DNA reads TGTGCCAGCTTTTCGCCAGCTAACTATGGCTACACCTTC. This sequence encodes CASFSPANYGYTF.

The chain employs TRBV15 and TRBJ1-5; D perhaps matches TRBD1 (5 bases). This CDR3 has 13 amino acids. Germline loops: CDR1 LNHNV, CDR2 YYDKDF (reference sequence). V lost 8 bases and J 0 bases, leaving 8 bases between the germline ends. Written as DNA, the CDR3 is TGTGCCACCCAGGGTGATAGCAATCAGCCCCAGCATTTT. The encoded protein is CATQGDSNQPQHF.

The chain carries TRBV5-1 and TRBJ1-3; tentative D call: TRBD1 (5 bases). V shed 3 bases and J shed 1 base, with 8 bases lying between them. The CDR3 totals 14 residues. Germline values: CDR1 SGHRS, CDR2 YFSETQ. In DNA, the CDR3 is TGCGCCAGCAGCTGGGACTTATCTGGAAACACCATATATTTT. It specifies CASSWDLSGNTIYF.

This clone occurred a few times. The genes are TRBV28 and TRBJ1-1, with D possibly being TRBD1 (5 bases). There are 13 residues in the CDR3. V shed 5 bases and J shed 3 bases, with 10 bases lying between them. Germline loops: CDR1 MDHEN, CDR2 SYDVKM. The CDR3, as DNA: TGTGCCAGCAGTCCGGGAGGGGACACTGAAGCTTTCTTT. It specifies CASSPGGDTEAFF.